The text below deals with one TCR beta chain. The antigen is not known. Between the trimmed V and J ends, which lost 8 bases and 2 bases, there was a span of 10 bases. The CDR3 length is 13 residues. CDR1 and CDR2 (germline): ENHRY, SYGVKD. The data were taken from a study of cytotoxic CD8 clonotypes in ibrutinib-treated CLL. Study observations and caveats: A rise in clonality was seen at ibrutinib response, and a fall back toward baseline was seen at progression.

Deep sequencing aimed at 1 in 200,000 to 1 in 1 million T cells' resolution. This table comes from immunoSEQ multiplex PCR, and its TCRdb copy is limited to in-frame clones, with some not included. In the table there are tens of thousands of clones, 70% to 90% of which are singletons. The specimen was PBMCs, collected after 24 months of ibrutinib treatment. This sequence joins TRBV10-3 and TRBJ1-3, with D possibly matching TRBD1 (5 bases). This clonotype was obtained from a human donor with chronic lymphocytic leukemia. CDR3 sequence reads: CAIGGDPGNTIYF. Here the CDR3 DNA reads TGTGCCATCGGGGGGGACCCTGGAAACACCATATATTTT.